This section outlines one TCR beta chain sequence together with its context. The record originates from a study of OX40 agonist ivuxolimab in advanced cancers. For the study at large: The mean age was roughly 60 years, ranging from about 23 to 79, with less than 90% of participants male.

TCRdb's table, derived via immunoSEQ multiplex PCR, lists solely in-frame clones and lacks some. The repertoire has nearly 80,000 clones, about 85% of them found once; the top ten carry less than 4.5%. V was trimmed by 4 bases and J by 6 bases, leaving 16 bases between them. Germline CDR1 is SGHAT and CDR2 is FQNNGV. The length of the CDR3 is 14 residues. Anyone with autoimmune disease history or systemic immunosuppression was excluded. Sample: CD4+ or CD8+ T cells sorted from blood, taken in a trial of the OX40 agonist ivuxolimab. The receptor was isolated from an adult with an advanced solid tumor such as melanoma, head and neck, liver or kidney cancer. The rearrangement joins TRBV11-2 to TRBJ2-7, with a tentative D call TRBD1 (6 bases). The CDR3 region has the DNA TGTGCCAGCAGCTCAAGCGGAGCACAGGGCGAGCAGTACTTC. Its protein is CASSSSGAQGEQYF.